Shown below are 11 T cell receptor beta chains from a single sample sequenced in a study of T-cell reconstitution after alpha-beta-depleted transplantation in children. Preparing the TCRbeta library involved the use of unique molecular identifiers. Each CDR3 protein gets one entry after TCRdb re-called the PCR reads with MiXCR. The data contain about a million distinct CDR3 sequences, about 29% of them singletons. This specimen was PBMCs, mostly from graft donor cells, taken 360 days after TCRalphabeta/CD19-depleted stem cell transplant. The receptors shown here come from a boy under three years old who had a stem cell transplant for SCID, so the T cells may come from the graft donor.

This clonotype was counted a few times. The chain carries TRBV5-1 and TRBJ1-2; TRBD1 aligns across 7 bases. V was clipped by 0 bases and J by 4 bases; unmatched bases: 12. The CDR3 totals 17 residues. In germline, CDR1 is SGHRS, CDR2 YFSETQ. The CDR3 nucleotides are TGCGCCAGCAGCTTGGCCACCCATGGACAGGAAAGCTATGGCTACACCTTC. The encoded protein is CASSLATHGQESYGYTF.

V usage is TRBV4-3 and J usage is TRBJ1-1; 11 bases are shared with TRBD1. The CDR3 totals 16 residues. Losses at the gene ends were 7 bases for V and 0 bases for J; bases not matched to a gene: 7. In germline, CDR1 is LGHNA, CDR2 YSLEER. CDR3 loop: CASTSGDRGMNTEAFF. The CDR3 nucleotides read TGCGCCAGCACGAGTGGGGACAGGGGGATGAACACTGAAGCTTTCTTT.

The V call is TRBV3-1, the J call TRBJ2-3; D may match TRBD1 or TRBD2 (6 bases each). Trimming removed 5 bases at V and 6 bases at J, with 15 bases between. The CDR3 is 14 residues long. CDR1 and CDR2 from the germline V gene are LGHDT and YNNKEL (reference sequence). For the CDR3, the DNA is TGTGCCAGCAGCTCCCGTGGGGGGCGGGATACGCAGTATTTT. Protein product: CASSSRGGRDTQYF.

This clonotype was seen a few times. The chain links TRBV20-1 to TRBJ1-5; maybe TRBD1 (6 bases). The CDR3 is 14 residues long. V lost 1 base and J lost 6, with 13 bases in between. The germline gives CDR1 DFQATT, CDR2 SNEGSKA (reference sequence). CDR3 in DNA: TGCAGTGCTAGAGTTATGGGGGGCGTTCAGCCCCAGCATTTT. It translates to CSARVMGGVQPQHF.

The chain couples TRBV12-3 or TRBV12-4 to TRBJ1-6; tentatively, D is TRBD1 (5 bases). CDR3 size: 14 residues. V was pared by 8 bases and J by 5 bases, with 13 bases between. The CDR3 region is CASSRDYHNSPLHF. The CDR3 DNA reads TGTGCCAGCTCACGGGACTACCATAATTCACCCCTCCACTTT.

This clonotype showed up many times. This rearrangement joins TRBV5-5 to TRBJ2-7; 8 positions match TRBD2. CDR3 length equals 13 residues. V was pared by 2 bases and J by 2 bases, with 0 bases of the junction left unmatched. The germline gives CDR1 SGHKS, CDR2 YYEKEE (reference sequence). CDR3: CASSLLAAYEQYF. The CDR3 DNA is TGTGCCAGCAGCTTACTAGCGGCCTACGAGCAGTACTTC.

With respect to this clonotype: The final CDR3 position lacks the conserved phenylalanine or tryptophan, pointing to a likely read error. The chain joins TRBV4-1 to TRBJ1-4, with TRBD1 as a possible D gene (6 bases). The CDR3 totals 14 residues. With 4 bases removed from V and 4 bases from J, the gap between germline ends came to 10 bases. Germline values: CDR1 MGHRA, CDR2 YSYEKL. The CDR3: CASSPGAGNEKLFY. The DNA for the CDR3 is TGCGCCAGCAGCCCAGGGGCCGGTAATGAAAAACTGTTTTAT.

This clonotype has just a few counts. The chain joins TRBV19 to TRBJ2-3; TRBD1 agrees at 9 bases. The length of the CDR3 is 17 residues. V lost 6 bases to trimming and J lost 1 base; unmatched junction nucleotides: 11. Germline V gene lookup returns CDR1 LNHDA and CDR2 SQIVND (reference sequence). This chain's CDR3 is CASSTKWDRAGTDTQYF. In nucleotides, the CDR3 is TGTGCCAGTAGCACCAAATGGGACAGGGCCGGCACAGATACGCAGTATTTT.

This rearrangement joins TRBV2 to TRBJ2-2; TRBD1 aligns across 10 bases. This CDR3 comprises 14 residues. The V gene's germline CDR1 is SNHLY and CDR2 FYNNEI. The J segment lost 5 bases and the V segment lost 7 bases, leaving 4 bases of the junction unmatched. The CDR3 loop is CASKRQGATGELFF. The CDR3 DNA reads TGTGCCAGCAAACGACAGGGGGCAACCGGGGAGCTGTTTTTT.

The chain recombines TRBV6-1 with TRBJ2-3; possibly TRBD1 or TRBD2 for D (5 bases each). Germline CDR1 reads MNHNS; CDR2 reads SASEGT. The CDR3 spans 15 residues. V gave up 6 bases and J gave up 2 bases, with 15 bases separating them. The CDR3 loop is CASSPRGFDTDTQYF. The CDR3 nucleotides are TGTGCCAGCAGCCCCCGGGGCTTCGACACAGATACGCAGTATTTT.

The V gene is TRBV12-3 or TRBV12-4, the J gene TRBJ2-3; D possibly uses TRBD1 or TRBD2 (5 bases each). The CDR3 has 15 residues. With 4 bases removed from V and 2 bases from J, the gap between germline ends came to 13 bases. This chain's CDR3 is CASSSQTAATDTQYF. The CDR3 region has the DNA TGTGCCAGCAGTTCCCAGACAGCGGCCACAGATACGCAGTATTTT.